Listed below are T cell receptor beta chains from one sample, sequenced in a study of regulatory T cells in long-lasting Graves disease. TCRdb fed the multiplex PCR reads into MiXCR, producing one record per CDR3 protein. The data show 400,000 to 450,000 distinct CDR3 sequences, with about 15% seen just once and over 15% held by the top ten. These same data were also listed under a study on T cells in Graves' hyperthyroidism and ophthalmopathy.

Sequences were derived from peripheral blood mononuclear cells (PBMCs), sampled at new diagnosis, from a patient treated with antithyroid drugs. These receptor sequences come from a woman between 25 and 40 years old with Graves disease. The CDR3 runs from the conserved cysteine through the conserved F or W. D genes are given only for firm matches. Size tells how often a clone was seen (once, few, many) or the class of an expanded clone, and some rows leave it out.

>.|.|TRBV27|TRBJ2-3
TGTGCCAGCGGTCTTGGTGGGGGAGAAGCAGATACGCAGTATTTT
CASGLGGGEADTQYF
>TRBD2|many|TRBV7-6|TRBJ2-3
TGTGCCAGCAGCTCGGTATTACCCAGACTAGCGGGAGGGCCAGATACGCAGTATTTT
CASSSVLPRLAGGPDTQYF
>.|many|TRBV6-1|TRBJ2-5
TGTGCCAGGTCATCCCCACAGATACGCCAAGAGACCCAGTACTTC
CARSSPQIRQETQYF
>.|few|TRBV7-2|TRBJ2-1
TGTGCCAGCAGTCCAAGGACAGGACCAGCGGGACCTGAGCAGTTATTC
CASSPRTGPAGPEQLF
>.|few|TRBV28|TRBJ2-1
TGTGCCAGCACTCTCGGAAACAATGAGCAGTTCTTC
CASTLGNNEQFF
>.|many|TRBV11-3|TRBJ1-1
TGTGCCAGCGGCTCGGCTATAGGGCAGCTGAACACTGAAGCTTTCTTT
CASGSAIGQLNTEAFF
>.|.|TRBV2|TRBJ1-1
TGTGCCAGCTCCCCTTGGGGGGTGAGCACTGAAGCTTTCTTT
CASSPWGVSTEAFF
>TRBD2|many|TRBV20-1|TRBJ2-7
TGCAGTGCTAGAGATGGACTAGGCTACGAGCAGTACTTC
CSARDGLGYEQYF
>.|.|TRBV4-1|TRBJ2-7
TGCGCCAGCAGCCAAGTCGCCGGAAGCTCCTACGAGCAGTACTTC
CASSQVAGSSYEQYF
>.|few|TRBV5-4|TRBJ2-3
TGTGCCAGCAGCTTGGGCTTGCGGGCCGGAACAGATACGCAGTATTTT
CASSLGLRAGTDTQYF
>.|many|TRBV7-9|TRBJ2-7
TGTGCCAGTGAAGGGGACTCAGCCGCCTACGAGCAGTACTTC
CASEGDSAAYEQYF
>.|many|TRBV5-1|TRBJ1-4
TGCGCCAGCAGCTCAGAGACAGTTGGTGAAAAACTGTTTTTT
CASSSETVGEKLFF
>TRBD1|.|TRBV6-2/TRBV6-3|TRBJ1-1
TGTGCCAGTTCAGGGGGGGTGTACACTGAAGCTTTCTTT
CASSGGVYTEAFF
>.|.|TRBV6-1|TRBJ2-4
TGTGCCAGCAGTGAAGGCGGCGGGAAGGGGGCAGCCAAAAACATTCAGTACTTC
CASSEGGGKGAAKNIQYF
>TRBD1|.|TRBV4-1|TRBJ1-2
TGCGCCAGCAACCAAGATGACGGGACAGGGGCTAACTATGGCTACACCTTC
CASNQDDGTGANYGYTF
>.|few|TRBV12-3/TRBV12-4|TRBJ2-1
TGTGCCAGCAGATACTTAGGGGGGCAGTTCTTC
CASRYLGGQFF
>.|.|TRBV29-1|TRBJ2-7
TGCAGCGTTGAAGAGGGCCGCTACGAGCAGTACTTC
CSVEEGRYEQYF
>TRBD2|many|TRBV28|TRBJ2-7
TGTGCCAGCAGCCAACCTCCGAGGACTAGCGGGCGAACCTACGAGCAGTACTTC
CASSQPPRTSGRTYEQYF
>.|many|TRBV2|TRBJ1-4
TGTGCCAGCAGTGACATCAGGGGAGGAGGTGAAAAACTGTTTTTT
CASSDIRGGGEKLFF
>TRBD1|.|TRBV19|TRBJ1-2
TGTGCCAGTAGCAACTCAAGGGACAGCTATGGCTACACCTTC
CASSNSRDSYGYTF
>TRBD2|many|TRBV30|TRBJ2-2
TGTGCCTGGAGTTCCGGACTAGCGGGAGACGGGGAGCTGTTTTTT
CAWSSGLAGDGELFF
>TRBD2|.|TRBV2|TRBJ2-1
TGTGCCAGCAGAGGAACTAGCGGGAGGAACAATGAGCAGTTCTTC
CASRGTSGRNNEQFF
>.|many|TRBV11-2|TRBJ2-7
TGTGCCAGCAGCTTAGGTTTTTCAGGCTACGAGCAGTACTTC
CASSLGFSGYEQYF
>.|few|TRBV28|TRBJ1-5
TGTGCCAGCACCGAATTTAATCAGCCCCAGCATTTT
CASTEFNQPQHF
>.|.|TRBV6-2/TRBV6-3|TRBJ1-5
TGTGCCAGCACGACCGTAGTGAGAGGGCTTAGCAATCAGCCCCAGCATTTT
CASTTVVRGLSNQPQHF
>.|.|TRBV10-1|TRBJ2-1
TGCGCCACCAGTTCAGGGGTCATGTCCAACAATGAGCAGTTCTTC
CATSSGVMSNNEQFF
>.|many|TRBV7-2|TRBJ1-1
TGTGCCAGCCAGAGGGGGGGCTCGGTGAACACTGAAGCTTTCTTT
CASQRGGSVNTEAFF
>.|many|TRBV20-1|TRBJ1-2
TGCAGCACTAACTATGGCTACACCTTC
CSTNYGYTF